This TCR beta chain was sequenced for a study of blood T cell repertoires in COVID-19. Sequencing used immunoSEQ multiplex PCR; TCRdb keeps in-frame clones, though not all of them. The sample lists hundreds of thousands of clones, roughly 90% occurring once. This CDR3 has 17 residues. The V and J ends lost 1 base and 5 bases, in that order; junction bases with no gene match: 11. The germline gives CDR1 MGHRA, CDR2 YSYEKL. The clonotype originates from a woman in her forties who had recovered from COVID-19. Sample: PBMCs or T cells enriched from blood (not recorded which). J is TRBJ1-5 and V is TRBV4-1, with 7 bases aligning to TRBD1. CDR3 region: CASSQAERGRGYQPQHF. The CDR3 bases are TGCGCCAGCAGCCAAGCAGAAAGGGGGCGGGGATATCAGCCCCAGCATTTT.